This T cell receptor beta chain was identified in a study of CD8 T cells in ankylosing spondylitis. Points from the study as a whole: Matched synovial fluid from ankylosing spondylitis patients was reported to be enriched for disease-linked clones.

With respect to this clonotype: The antigen is unknown.

The CDR3 is 16 residues long. Germline CDR1 and CDR2: SNHLY and FYNNEI. The V gene lost 2 bases and the J gene lost 9 bases, with 22 bases spanning the gap. The authors made TCR beta libraries by quantitative 5'-RACE with molecular barcodes. From the 5' RACE reads, TCRdb called clonotypes with MiXCR, one entry per CDR3 protein. The data hold about 360,000 distinct CDR3 sequences, with roughly 20% observed a single time. The chain has TRBV2 and TRBJ2-5; D possibly corresponds to TRBD2 (7 bases). The source is a male donor with ankylosing spondylitis or in good health (not recorded which). Sequencing was carried out using blood, either unsorted or a sorted T cell fraction (not recorded which). CDR3 DNA sequence: TGTGCCAGCAGTGAAACGTTTGGGGGGCCGGGGAGGGCCCAGTACTTC. This translates into CASSETFGGPGRAQYF.